The next 6 T cell receptor beta chains were all read from a single sample in a study of identical twins. MiXCR was run by TCRdb on the 5' RACE reads, yielding one entry per CDR3 protein. The table lists some 1,600,000 distinct CDR3 sequences, more than 30% of them singletons. The material sequenced was cord blood. The receptors were gathered from a newborn girl in good health.

The V call is TRBV12-3 or TRBV12-4, the J call TRBJ1-1; 8 positions agree with TRBD1. The CDR3 is 15 residues long. V lost 3 bases, J lost 0 bases, and 3 bases stayed unmatched. The CDR3 here is CASSLDRAMNTEAFF. The CDR3 DNA is TGTGCCAGCAGTTTGGACAGGGCCATGAACACTGAAGCTTTCTTT.

The rearrangement links TRBV5-6 to TRBJ2-5; D perhaps matches TRBD2 (6 bases). The CDR3 consists of 14 residues. V shed 3 bases and J shed 6 bases, with 15 bases lying between them. Germline CDR1 and CDR2: SGHDT and YYEEEE. The CDR3 here is CASSSAAGAKTQYF. The CDR3 DNA reads TGTGCCAGCAGCTCCGCAGCGGGCGCTAAGACCCAGTACTTC. Full variable domain (missing parts from reference TRBV5-6 and TRBJ2-5): DAGVTQSPTHLIKTRGQQVTLRCSPKSGHDTVSWYQQALGQGPQFIFQYYEEEERQRGNFPDRFSGHQFPNYSSELNVNALLLGDSALYLCASSSAAGAKTQYFGPGTRLLVL.

J is TRBJ2-2 and V is TRBV28; 8 bases line up with TRBD1. The trim removed 8 bases at V and 6 bases at J, leaving 8 bases unmatched. CDR3 size: 14 residues. The germline gives CDR1 MDHEN, CDR2 SYDVKM. The CDR3 DNA is TGTGCCAGCCGGGAGACAGGGGCTCCCGGGGAGCTGTTTTTT. As protein: CASRETGAPGELFF.

The chain carries TRBV29-1 and TRBJ1-4; maybe TRBD1 (5 bases). V lost 3 bases, J lost 8 bases, and 13 bases lay in between. The CDR3 is 13 residues long. CDR1 and CDR2 (germline): SQVTM, ANQGSEA. CDR3 sequence (DNA): TGCAGCGTTGAGACAGTTTATCGGGAAAAACTGTTTTTT. The encoded protein is CSVETVYREKLFF.

The rearrangement uses TRBV5-1 and TRBJ1-2, with D uncertain. The V gene lost 0 bases and the J gene lost 4 bases, with 10 bases spanning the gap. The germline gives CDR1 SGHRS, CDR2 YFSETQ. The CDR3 spans 14 residues. CDR3 amino acids: CASSLAERSYGYTF. In DNA, the CDR3 is TGCGCCAGCAGCTTGGCCGAAAGGTCCTATGGCTACACCTTC.

The CDR3 nucleotides read TGCAGTGCTAGAGTGGGGATGGGTGATACGCAGTATTTT. Protein: CSARVGMGDTQYF. This chain uses TRBV20-1 with TRBJ2-3; no reliable D call. Trimming removed 1 base from V and 6 bases from J, with 11 bases in between. The CDR3 has 13 residues. Germline CDR1 is DFQATT and CDR2 is SNEGSKA (reference sequence).